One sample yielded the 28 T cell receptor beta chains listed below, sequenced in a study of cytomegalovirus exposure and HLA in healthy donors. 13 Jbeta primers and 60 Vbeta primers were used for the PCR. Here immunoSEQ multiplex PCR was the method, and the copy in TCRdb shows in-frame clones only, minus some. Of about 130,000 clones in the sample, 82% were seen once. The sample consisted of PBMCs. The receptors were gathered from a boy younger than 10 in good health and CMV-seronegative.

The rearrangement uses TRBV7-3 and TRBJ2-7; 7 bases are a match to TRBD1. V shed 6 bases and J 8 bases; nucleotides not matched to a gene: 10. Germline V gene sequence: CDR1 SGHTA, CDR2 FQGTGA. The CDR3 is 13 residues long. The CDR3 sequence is CASSSRQGSQQYF. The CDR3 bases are TGTGCCAGCAGTTCAAGACAGGGAAGCCAGCAGTACTTC.

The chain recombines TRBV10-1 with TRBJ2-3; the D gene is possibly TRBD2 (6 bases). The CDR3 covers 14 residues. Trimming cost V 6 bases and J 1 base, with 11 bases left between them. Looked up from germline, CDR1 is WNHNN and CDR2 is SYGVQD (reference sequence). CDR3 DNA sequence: TGCGCCAGCAGCCCGGGAGTTGGCACAGATACGCAGTATTTT. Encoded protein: CASSPGVGTDTQYF.

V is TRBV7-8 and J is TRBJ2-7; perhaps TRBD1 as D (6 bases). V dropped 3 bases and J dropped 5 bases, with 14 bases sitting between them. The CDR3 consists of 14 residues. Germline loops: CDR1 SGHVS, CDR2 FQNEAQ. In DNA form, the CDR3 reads TGTGCCAGCAGCTTCACAGGGATATTCCACGAGCAGTACTTC. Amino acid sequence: CASSFTGIFHEQYF.

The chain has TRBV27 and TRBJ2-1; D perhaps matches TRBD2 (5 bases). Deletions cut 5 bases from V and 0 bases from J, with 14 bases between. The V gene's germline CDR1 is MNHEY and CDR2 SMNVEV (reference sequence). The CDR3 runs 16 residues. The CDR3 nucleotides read TGTGCCAGCAGTCCAGGAGCGGTTAGCTCCTACAATGAGCAGTTCTTC. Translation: CASSPGAVSSYNEQFF.

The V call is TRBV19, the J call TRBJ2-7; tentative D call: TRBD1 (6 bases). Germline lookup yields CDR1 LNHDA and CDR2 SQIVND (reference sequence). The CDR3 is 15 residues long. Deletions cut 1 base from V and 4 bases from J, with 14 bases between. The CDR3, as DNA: TGTGCCAGTAGTATAGTTCCAGGGGATAGGTACGAGCAGTACTTC. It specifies CASSIVPGDRYEQYF.

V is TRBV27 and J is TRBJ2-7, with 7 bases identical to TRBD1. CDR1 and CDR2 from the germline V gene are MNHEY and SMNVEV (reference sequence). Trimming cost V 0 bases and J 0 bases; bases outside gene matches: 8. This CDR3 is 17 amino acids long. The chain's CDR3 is CASSLSNTGTDSYEQYF. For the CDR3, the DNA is TGTGCCAGCAGTTTATCTAATACCGGGACAGACTCCTACGAGCAGTACTTC.

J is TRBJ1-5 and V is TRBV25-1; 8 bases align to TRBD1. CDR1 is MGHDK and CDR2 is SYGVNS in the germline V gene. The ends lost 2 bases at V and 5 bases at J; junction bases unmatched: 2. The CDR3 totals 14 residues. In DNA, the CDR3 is TGTGCCAGCAGTGAAGGACAGGGTCATCAGCCCCAGCATTTT. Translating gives CASSEGQGHQPQHF.

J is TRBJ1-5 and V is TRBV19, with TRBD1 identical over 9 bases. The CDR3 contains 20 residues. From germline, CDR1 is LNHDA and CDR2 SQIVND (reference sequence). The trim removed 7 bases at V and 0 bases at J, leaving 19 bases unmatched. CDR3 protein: CASTQGRRQGVTYSNQPQHF. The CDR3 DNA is TGTGCCAGTACCCAAGGGAGGAGACAGGGGGTGACATATAGCAATCAGCCCCAGCATTTT.

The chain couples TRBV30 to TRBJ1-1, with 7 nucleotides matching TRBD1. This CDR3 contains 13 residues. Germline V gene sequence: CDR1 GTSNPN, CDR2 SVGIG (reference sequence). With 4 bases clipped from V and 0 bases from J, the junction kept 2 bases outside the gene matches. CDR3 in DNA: TGTGCCTGGATGGGACAGATGAACACTGAAGCTTTCTTT. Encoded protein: CAWMGQMNTEAFF.

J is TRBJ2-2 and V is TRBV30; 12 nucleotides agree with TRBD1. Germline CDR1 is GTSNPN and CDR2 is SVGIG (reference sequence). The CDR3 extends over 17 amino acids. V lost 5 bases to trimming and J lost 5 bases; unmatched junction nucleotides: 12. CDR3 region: CAWPGQGATQATGELFF. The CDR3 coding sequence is TGTGCCTGGCCGGGACAGGGGGCTACCCAGGCTACCGGGGAGCTGTTTTTT.

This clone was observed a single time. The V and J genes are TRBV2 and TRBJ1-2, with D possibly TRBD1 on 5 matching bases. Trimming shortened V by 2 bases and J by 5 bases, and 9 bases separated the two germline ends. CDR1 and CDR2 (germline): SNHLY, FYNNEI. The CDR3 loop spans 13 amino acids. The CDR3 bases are TGTGCCAGCAGTGAAATGGCAGGGTATGGCTACACCTTC. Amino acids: CASSEMAGYGYTF.

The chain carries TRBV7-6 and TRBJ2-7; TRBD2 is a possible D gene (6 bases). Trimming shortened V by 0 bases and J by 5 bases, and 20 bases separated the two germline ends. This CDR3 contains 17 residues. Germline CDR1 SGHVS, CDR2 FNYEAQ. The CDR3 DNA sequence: TGTGCCAGCAGCTTAGCGTGGGAGGTTTCTACCCCCCACGAGCAGTACTTC. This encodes CASSLAWEVSTPHEQYF.

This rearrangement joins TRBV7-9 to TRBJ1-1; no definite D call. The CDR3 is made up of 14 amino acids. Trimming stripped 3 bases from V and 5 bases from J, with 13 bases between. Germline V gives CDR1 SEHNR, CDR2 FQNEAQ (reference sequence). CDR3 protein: CASSLDSSVTEAFF. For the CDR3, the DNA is TGTGCCAGCAGCTTGGACTCATCGGTAACTGAAGCTTTCTTT.

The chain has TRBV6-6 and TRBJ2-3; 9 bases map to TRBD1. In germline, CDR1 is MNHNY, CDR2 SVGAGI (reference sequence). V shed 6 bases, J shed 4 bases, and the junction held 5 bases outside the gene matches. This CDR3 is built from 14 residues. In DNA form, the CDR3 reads TGTGCCAGCAGCCGGACAGGGGAGGCAGATACGCAGTATTTT. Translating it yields CASSRTGEADTQYF.

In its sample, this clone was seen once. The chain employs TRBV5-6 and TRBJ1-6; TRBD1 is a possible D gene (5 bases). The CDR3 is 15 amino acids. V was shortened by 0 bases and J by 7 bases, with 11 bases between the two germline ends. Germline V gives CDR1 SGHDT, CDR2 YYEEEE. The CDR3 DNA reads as TGTGCCAGCAGCTTGGCAGGGCCAGAGAATTCACCCCTCCACTTT. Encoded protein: CASSLAGPENSPLHF.

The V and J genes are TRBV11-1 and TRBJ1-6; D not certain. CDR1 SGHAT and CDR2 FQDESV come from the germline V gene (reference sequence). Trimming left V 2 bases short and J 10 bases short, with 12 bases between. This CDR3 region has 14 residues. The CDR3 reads CASSLPGKGSPLHF. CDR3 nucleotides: TGTGCCAGCAGCTTACCCGGGAAGGGATCACCCCTCCACTTT.

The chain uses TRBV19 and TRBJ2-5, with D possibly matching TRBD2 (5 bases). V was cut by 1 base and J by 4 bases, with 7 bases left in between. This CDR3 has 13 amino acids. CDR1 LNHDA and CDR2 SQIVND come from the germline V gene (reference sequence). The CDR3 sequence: CASSIGGRETQYF. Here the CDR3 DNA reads TGTGCCAGTAGTATAGGAGGGCGAGAGACCCAGTACTTC.

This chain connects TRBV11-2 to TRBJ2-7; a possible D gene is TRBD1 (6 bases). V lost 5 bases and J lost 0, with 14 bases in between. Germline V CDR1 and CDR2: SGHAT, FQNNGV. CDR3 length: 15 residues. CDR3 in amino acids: CASSLGQPTSYEQYF. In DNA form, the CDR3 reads TGTGCCAGCAGCCTAGGACAGCCGACCTCCTACGAGCAGTACTTC.

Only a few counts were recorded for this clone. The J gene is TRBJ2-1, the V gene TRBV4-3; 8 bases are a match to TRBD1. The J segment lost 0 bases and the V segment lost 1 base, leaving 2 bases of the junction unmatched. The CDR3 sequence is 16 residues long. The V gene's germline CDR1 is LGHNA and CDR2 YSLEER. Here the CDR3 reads CASSQATGGSYNEQFF. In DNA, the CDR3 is TGCGCCAGCAGCCAAGCTACAGGGGGCTCCTACAATGAGCAGTTCTTC.

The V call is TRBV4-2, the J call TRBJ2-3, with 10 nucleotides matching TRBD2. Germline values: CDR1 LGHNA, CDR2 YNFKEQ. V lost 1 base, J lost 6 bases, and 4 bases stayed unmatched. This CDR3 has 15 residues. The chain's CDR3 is CASSQASGGKDTQYF. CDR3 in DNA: TGTGCCAGCAGCCAAGCTAGCGGGGGAAAGGATACGCAGTATTTT.

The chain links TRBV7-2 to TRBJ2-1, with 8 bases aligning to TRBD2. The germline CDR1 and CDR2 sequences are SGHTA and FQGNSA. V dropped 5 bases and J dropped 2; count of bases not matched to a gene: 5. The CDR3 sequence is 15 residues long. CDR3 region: CASSPSGGAYNEQFF. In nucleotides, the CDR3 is TGTGCCAGCAGCCCCAGCGGGGGAGCCTACAATGAGCAGTTCTTC.

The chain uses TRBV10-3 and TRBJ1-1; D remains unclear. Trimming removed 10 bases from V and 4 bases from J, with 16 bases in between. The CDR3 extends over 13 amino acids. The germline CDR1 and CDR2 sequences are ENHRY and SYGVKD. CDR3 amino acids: CASLEEARTEAFF. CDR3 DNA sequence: TGTGCCAGCCTAGAAGAGGCGCGCACTGAAGCTTTCTTT.

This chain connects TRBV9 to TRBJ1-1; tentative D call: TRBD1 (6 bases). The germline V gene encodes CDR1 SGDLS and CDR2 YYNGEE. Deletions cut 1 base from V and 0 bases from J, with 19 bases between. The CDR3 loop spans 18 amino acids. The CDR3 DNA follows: TGTGCCAGCAGCGTAAACGGGGGGATCGGGGACATGAACACTGAAGCTTTCTTT. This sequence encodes CASSVNGGIGDMNTEAFF.

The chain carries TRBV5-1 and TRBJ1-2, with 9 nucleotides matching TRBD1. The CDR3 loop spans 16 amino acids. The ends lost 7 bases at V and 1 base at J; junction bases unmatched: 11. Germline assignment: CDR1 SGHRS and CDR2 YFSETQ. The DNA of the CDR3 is TGCGCCAGCCGCCTCTGGACAGGGGCAAATAACTATGGCTACACCTTC. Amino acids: CASRLWTGANNYGYTF.

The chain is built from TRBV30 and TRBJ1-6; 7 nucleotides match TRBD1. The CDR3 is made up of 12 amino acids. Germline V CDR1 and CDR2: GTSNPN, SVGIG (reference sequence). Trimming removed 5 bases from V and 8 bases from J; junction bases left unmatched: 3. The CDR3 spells CAWGQVDSPLHF. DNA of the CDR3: TGTGCCTGGGGACAGGTGGATTCACCCCTCCACTTT.

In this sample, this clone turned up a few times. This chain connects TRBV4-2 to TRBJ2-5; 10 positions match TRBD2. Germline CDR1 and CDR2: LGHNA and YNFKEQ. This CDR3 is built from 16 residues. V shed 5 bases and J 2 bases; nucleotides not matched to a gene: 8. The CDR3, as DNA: TGTGCCAGCAGCGGTCCTAGCGGGAGCCAACAAGAGACCCAGTACTTC. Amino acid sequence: CASSGPSGSQQETQYF.

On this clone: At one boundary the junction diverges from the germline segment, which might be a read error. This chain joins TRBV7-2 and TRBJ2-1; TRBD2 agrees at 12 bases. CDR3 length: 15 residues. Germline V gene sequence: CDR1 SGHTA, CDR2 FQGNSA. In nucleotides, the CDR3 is TGTGCCAGCAGCCTAGCGGGGGGGATTTACAATGAGCAGTTCTTC. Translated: CASSLAGGIYNEQFF.

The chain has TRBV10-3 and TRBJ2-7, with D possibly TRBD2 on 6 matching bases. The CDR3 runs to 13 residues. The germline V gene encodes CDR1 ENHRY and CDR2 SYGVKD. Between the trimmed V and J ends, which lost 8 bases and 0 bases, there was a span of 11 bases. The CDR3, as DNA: TGTGCCATCGGGGCGGGGACCTCCTACGAGCAGTACTTC. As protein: CAIGAGTSYEQYF.